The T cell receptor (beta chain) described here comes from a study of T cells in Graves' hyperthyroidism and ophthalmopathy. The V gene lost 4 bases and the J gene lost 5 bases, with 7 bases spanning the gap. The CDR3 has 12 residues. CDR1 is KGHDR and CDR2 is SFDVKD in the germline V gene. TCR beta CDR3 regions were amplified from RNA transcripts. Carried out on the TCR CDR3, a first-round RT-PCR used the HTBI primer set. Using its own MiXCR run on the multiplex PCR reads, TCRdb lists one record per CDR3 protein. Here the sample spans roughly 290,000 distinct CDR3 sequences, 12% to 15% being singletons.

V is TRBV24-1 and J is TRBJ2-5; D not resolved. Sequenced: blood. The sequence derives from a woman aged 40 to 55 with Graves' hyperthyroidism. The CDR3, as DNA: TGTGCCACCAGTGACGACACGGAGACCCAGTACTTC. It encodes CATSDDTETQYF.